The 14 T cell receptor beta chains reported below all come from one sample, sequenced in a study of identical twins. TCRdb reprocessed the 5' RACE reads via MiXCR and lists one record per CDR3 protein. The sample includes roughly 260,000 distinct CDR3 sequences, roughly an eighth seen only once; the top ten take approximately 8.8%. The sequencing sample was made of memory (CD45RO+) T cells sorted from blood. These receptors were collected from a woman in her late teens or twenties in good health.

This clonotype has only a few counts. The chain joins TRBV2 to TRBJ2-5; D ambiguous. This CDR3 contains 11 residues. The germline V gene encodes CDR1 SNHLY and CDR2 FYNNEI. The V gene lost 6 bases and the J gene lost 4 bases, with 6 bases spanning the gap. The CDR3 DNA is TGTGCCAGCAGGGATGGAGAGACCCAGTACTTC. Its protein product is CASRDGETQYF. The variable domain in full, with the rest retrieved from reference TRBV2 and TRBJ2-5, is EPEVTQTPSHQVTQMGQEVILRCVPISNHLYFYWYRQILGQKVEFLVSFYNNEISEKSEIFDDQFSVERPDGSNFTLKIRSTKLEDSAMYFCASRDGETQYFGPGTRLLVL.

This clonotype has more than one count but fewer than ten. The chain is built from TRBV7-9 and TRBJ1-2; 7 positions match TRBD1. Germline trimming cut 5 bases from V and 7 bases from J; bases unmatched to any gene: 7. This CDR3 has 13 residues. Germline CDR1 is SEHNR and CDR2 is FQNEAQ (reference sequence). The CDR3 protein is CASSKKGASGYTF. CDR3 DNA sequence: TGTGCCAGCAGCAAGAAGGGGGCGAGTGGCTACACCTTC.

This clonotype was seen a few times. The J gene is TRBJ2-3, the V gene TRBV5-6, with 15 nucleotides matching TRBD2. This CDR3 contains 15 residues. Germline-derived CDR1 and CDR2 are SGHDT and YYEEEE. Trimming removed 6 bases from V and 8 bases from J; junction bases left unmatched: 7. In nucleotides, the CDR3 is TGTGCCAGCACCCTTGGACTAGCGGGAGGGGCTACGCAGTATTTT. Its protein product is CASTLGLAGGATQYF.

This clonotype turned up a few times. The rearrangement joins TRBV11-3 to TRBJ1-1; D gene unclear. Germline CDR1 reads SGHNT; CDR2 reads YENEEA. This CDR3 is 15 amino acids long. The V and J ends lost 0 bases and 1 base respectively, with 9 bases between them. CDR3 bases: TGTGCCAGCAGCTTAGATTTTGATCCGAACACTGAAGCTTTCTTT. This encodes CASSLDFDPNTEAFF. The full variable domain, with the rest looked up from reference TRBV11-3 and TRBJ1-1, is EAGVVQSPRYKIIEKKQPVAFWCNPISGHNTLYWYLQNLGQGPELLIRYENEEAVDDSQLPKDRFSAERLKGVDSTLKIQPAELGDSAVYLCASSLDFDPNTEAFFGQGTRLTVV.

Many counts were recorded for this clonotype. The chain combines TRBV7-9 with TRBJ2-7; the D call may be TRBD1 or TRBD2 (5 bases each). In germline, CDR1 is SEHNR, CDR2 FQNEAQ (reference sequence). Trimming removed 1 base from V and 2 bases from J, with 12 bases in between. The CDR3 covers 15 residues. The CDR3 bases are TGTGCCAGCAGCTTAGTTAGAGGGGTCCCCTACGAGCAGTACTTC. Encoded protein: CASSLVRGVPYEQYF. The full variable domain, with the rest looked up from reference TRBV7-9 and TRBJ2-7, is DTGVSQNPRHKITKRGQNVTFRCDPISEHNRLYWYRQTLGQGPEFLTYFQNEAQLEKSRLLSDRFSAERPKGSFSTLEIQRTEQGDSAMYLCASSLVRGVPYEQYFGPGTRLTVT.

V is TRBV11-3 and J is TRBJ2-7; 7 bases line up with TRBD2. Germline values: CDR1 SGHNT, CDR2 YENEEA. V dropped 4 bases and J dropped 3; count of bases not matched to a gene: 9. CDR3 length equals 15 residues. CDR3 in DNA: TGTGCCAGCAGCTCCGGTGGGGGGGGGTACTACGAGCAGTACTTC. The encoded protein is CASSSGGGGYYEQYF.

V gene TRBV16 combines with J gene TRBJ1-2, with 7 bases matching TRBD1. V was clipped by 4 bases and J by 8 bases; unmatched bases: 19. In germline, CDR1 is KGHSY, CDR2 FQNENV. CDR3 length: 17 residues. CDR3: CASSPLRNQGEERGYTF. The CDR3 DNA is TGTGCCAGCAGCCCACTCCGAAACCAGGGGGAAGAAAGGGGCTACACCTTC.

The chain combines TRBV7-2 with TRBJ2-2, with TRBD1 as a possible D gene (5 bases). Between the trimmed V and J ends, which lost 4 bases and 3 bases, there was a span of 9 bases. CDR1 SGHTA and CDR2 FQGNSA come from the germline V gene. The CDR3 consists of 14 residues. CDR3 region: CASSSRQHTGELFF. In nucleotides, the CDR3 is TGTGCCAGCAGCTCCCGACAGCACACCGGGGAGCTGTTTTTT. Full variable domain (remainder filled in from reference TRBV7-2 and TRBJ2-2): GAGVSQSPSNKVTEKGKDVELRCDPISGHTALYWYRQSLGQGLEFLIYFQGNSAPDKSGLPSDRFSAERTGGSVSTLTIQRTQQEDSAVYLCASSSRQHTGELFFGEGSRLTVL.

There are many counts of this clonotype. The genes are TRBV12-3 or TRBV12-4 and TRBJ2-1; D gene ambiguous. V was shortened by 1 base and J by 7 bases, with 8 bases between the two germline ends. The CDR3 covers 13 residues. The CDR3 DNA sequence: TGTGCCAGCAGTTTAGGACAAAGAAATGAGCAGTTCTTC. It codes for CASSLGQRNEQFF.

V is TRBV6-1 and J is TRBJ2-3; 7 bases are a match to TRBD2. After removal of 2 bases from V and 0 bases from J, the junction contained 2 bases not matched to a gene. This CDR3 has 15 amino acids. Germline V lookup: CDR1 MNHNS, CDR2 SASEGT. CDR3 coding DNA: TGTGCCAGCAGTGAAAGGGAGGGGAGCACAGATACGCAGTATTTT. The encoded protein is CASSEREGSTDTQYF.

V is TRBV20-1 and J is TRBJ1-2; D gene unclear. V was pared by 6 bases and J by 4 bases, with 9 bases between. The CDR3 extends over 11 amino acids. CDR1 is DFQATT, CDR2 SNEGSKA, per germline (reference sequence). DNA for the CDR3: TGCAGTGCAGGCTTAGGCTATGGCTACACCTTC. Translating gives CSAGLGYGYTF.

This chain joins TRBV19 and TRBJ2-3; 7 nucleotides align to TRBD2. This CDR3 has 15 residues. Losses at the gene ends were 4 bases for V and 6 bases for J; bases not matched to a gene: 10. Germline V gene data show CDR1 as LNHDA and CDR2 as SQIVND (reference sequence). CDR3 in DNA: TGTGCCAGTAGTACTAACCGACTAGCAGGTGATACGCAGTATTTT. It codes for CASSTNRLAGDTQYF.

A few counts support this clonotype. The chain combines TRBV12-3 or TRBV12-4 with TRBJ2-7; D call uncertain. Trimming took off 2 bases at V and 0 bases at J, with 8 bases between the two ends. This CDR3 is 14 amino acids long. The CDR3 region is CASSLMRFSYEQYF. As DNA, the CDR3 is TGTGCCAGCAGTTTAATGCGGTTCTCCTACGAGCAGTACTTC.

This clonotype occurred a few times. Written as DNA, the CDR3 is TGTGCCAGCTCCATTGAGGGGACCTACAATGAGCAGTTCTTC. Its protein is CASSIEGTYNEQFF. This chain joins TRBV6-2 or TRBV6-3 and TRBJ2-1; possibly TRBD1 or TRBD2 for D (5 bases each). The CDR3 loop spans 14 amino acids. Looked up from germline, CDR1 is MNHEY and CDR2 is SVGEGT. The V gene lost 8 bases and the J gene lost 2 bases, with 13 bases spanning the gap.